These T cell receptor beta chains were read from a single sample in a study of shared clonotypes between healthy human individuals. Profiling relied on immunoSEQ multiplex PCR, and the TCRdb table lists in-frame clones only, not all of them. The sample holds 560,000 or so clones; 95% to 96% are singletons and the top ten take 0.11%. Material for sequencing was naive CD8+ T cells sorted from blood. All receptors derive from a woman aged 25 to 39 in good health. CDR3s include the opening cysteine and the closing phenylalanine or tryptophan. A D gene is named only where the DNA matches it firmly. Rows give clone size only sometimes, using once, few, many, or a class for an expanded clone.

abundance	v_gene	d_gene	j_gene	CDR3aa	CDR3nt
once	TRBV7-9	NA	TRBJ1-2	CASSPPGGGNGYTF	TGTGCCAGCAGCCCCCCCGGGGGGGGGAATGGCTACACCTTC
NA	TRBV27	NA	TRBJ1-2	CASRNIGDLYGYTF	TGTGCCAGCAGAAATATTGGGGATTTATATGGCTACACCTTC
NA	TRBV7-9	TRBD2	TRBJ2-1	CASPLRERLYYEQFF	TGTGCCAGCCCCCTGCGGGAGAGACTTTACTATGAGCAGTTCTTC
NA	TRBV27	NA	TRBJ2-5	CASSLSSVETQYF	TGTGCCAGCAGTTTATCGAGCGTCGAGACCCAGTACTTC
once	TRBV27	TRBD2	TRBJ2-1	CASSWILAGGPYNEQFF	TGTGCCAGCAGTTGGATACTAGCGGGAGGACCTTACAATGAGCAGTTCTTC
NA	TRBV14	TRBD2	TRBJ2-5	CASSLRTSGRVETQYF	TGTGCCAGCAGCCTAAGGACTAGCGGGAGGGTAGAGACCCAGTACTTC
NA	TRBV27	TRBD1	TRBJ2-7	CASSTDREYEQYF	TGTGCCAGCAGCACCGACAGGGAATACGAGCAGTACTTC
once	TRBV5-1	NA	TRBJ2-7	CASSSWLEGPNNEQYF	TGCGCCAGCAGCTCCTGGTTGGAGGGGCCTAACAACGAGCAGTACTTC
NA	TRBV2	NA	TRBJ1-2	CASSELLTNYGYTF	TGTGCCAGCAGTGAATTATTAACTAACTATGGCTACACCTTC
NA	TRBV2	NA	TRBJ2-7	CASMILDGTYEQYF	TGTGCCAGCATGATTTTGGACGGAACCTACGAGCAGTACTTC
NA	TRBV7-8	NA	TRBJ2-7	CASSFMRVEQYF	TGTGCCAGCAGCTTTATGCGGGTAGAGCAGTACTTC
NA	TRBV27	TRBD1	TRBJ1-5	CASSPRQGNQPQHF	TGTGCCAGCAGTCCCAGACAGGGGAATCAGCCCCAGCATTTT
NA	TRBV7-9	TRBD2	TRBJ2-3	CASSLTNWTSGGTDTQYF	TGTGCCAGCAGCTTAACTAACTGGACTAGCGGGGGCACAGATACGCAGTATTTT
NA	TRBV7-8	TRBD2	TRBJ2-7	CASSLGGRAGEQYF	TGTGCCAGCAGCTTAGGCGGGAGGGCCGGGGAGCAGTACTTC
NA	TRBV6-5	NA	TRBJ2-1	CASQRLGRYNEQFF	TGTGCCAGCCAGAGACTGGGAAGGTACAATGAGCAGTTCTTC
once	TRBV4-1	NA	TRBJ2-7	CASSQDHGYEQYF	TGCGCCAGCAGCCAAGATCACGGGTACGAGCAGTACTTC
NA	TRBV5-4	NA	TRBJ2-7	CASSPFRGYEQYF	TGTGCCAGCAGCCCGTTTCGGGGTTACGAGCAGTACTTC
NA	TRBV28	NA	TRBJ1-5	CASSLRDGNQPQHF	TGTGCCAGCAGTTTACGTGACGGGAATCAGCCCCAGCATTTT
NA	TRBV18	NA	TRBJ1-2	CASSPAYYGYTF	TGTGCCAGCTCACCAGCATACTATGGCTACACCTTC
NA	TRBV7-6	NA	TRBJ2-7	CASSFGEDYEQYF	TGTGCCAGCAGCTTTGGCGAGGACTACGAGCAGTACTTC
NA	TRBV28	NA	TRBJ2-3	CASSLSGRSTDTQYF	TGTGCCAGCAGTTTATCGGGAAGGAGCACAGATACGCAGTATTTT
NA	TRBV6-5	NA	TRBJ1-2	CASGLNYGYTF	TGTGCCAGCGGCCTTAACTATGGCTACACCTTC
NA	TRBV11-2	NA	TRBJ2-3	CASSLGAGGTDTQYF	TGTGCCAGCAGCTTAGGGGCAGGAGGCACAGATACGCAGTATTTT
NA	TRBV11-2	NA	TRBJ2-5	CASSLEGETQYF	TGTGCCAGCAGCTTAGAAGGGGAGACCCAGTACTTC
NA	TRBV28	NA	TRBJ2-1	CASSLGGSGLTPGNEQFF	TGTGCCAGCAGTTTAGGGGGGAGCGGTTTGACCCCGGGAAATGAGCAGTTCTTC
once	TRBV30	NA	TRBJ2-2	CAMAFGSGTGELFF	TGTGCCATGGCCTTCGGGAGTGGGACCGGGGAGCTGTTTTTT
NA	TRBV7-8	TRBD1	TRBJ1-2	CASSMGTGGFTF	TGTGCCAGCAGCATGGGGACAGGGGGATTCACCTTC
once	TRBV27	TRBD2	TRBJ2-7	CASSFTSGGEQYF	TGTGCCAGCAGTTTCACTAGCGGGGGTGAGCAGTACTTC
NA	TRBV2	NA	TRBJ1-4	CASSEQQANNEKLFF	TGTGCCAGCAGTGAACAGCAGGCGAATAATGAAAAACTGTTTTTT
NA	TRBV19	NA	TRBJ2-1	CASSIEVFDEQFF	TGTGCCAGTAGTATAGAGGTTTTCGATGAGCAGTTCTTC
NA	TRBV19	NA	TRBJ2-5	CASSPDQTGRETQYF	TGTGCCAGTAGTCCCGATCAAACGGGAAGGGAGACCCAGTACTTC
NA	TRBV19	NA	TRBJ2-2	CASTLVRERPGELFF	TGTGCCAGTACCTTGGTAAGAGAGCGGCCCGGGGAGCTGTTTTTT
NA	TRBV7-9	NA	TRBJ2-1	CASSDSRERAPNEQFF	TGTGCCAGCAGCGATAGCCGGGAGAGGGCGCCCAATGAGCAGTTCTTC
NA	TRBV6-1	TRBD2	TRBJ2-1	CASRKLATPYNEQFF	TGTGCCAGCAGAAAACTAGCGACCCCCTACAATGAGCAGTTCTTC
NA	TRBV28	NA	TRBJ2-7	CASSPRELSYEQYF	TGTGCCAGCAGTCCGAGGGAGCTGTCCTACGAGCAGTACTTC
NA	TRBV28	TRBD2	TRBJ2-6	CASSLTSDAGVNSGANVLTF	TGTGCCAGCAGTTTAACTTCCGACGCGGGAGTAAACTCTGGGGCCAACGTCCTGACTTTC
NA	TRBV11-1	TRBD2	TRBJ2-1	CASSLTSGGNEQFF	TGTGCCAGCAGCTTGACTAGCGGGGGCAATGAGCAGTTCTTC
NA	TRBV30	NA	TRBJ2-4	CAWSPLRPKNIQYF	TGTGCCTGGAGTCCCCTCCGGCCCAAAAACATTCAGTACTTC
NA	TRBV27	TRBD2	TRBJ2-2	CASSLLAGGPRELFF	TGTGCCAGCAGTTTGCTGGCGGGAGGGCCCCGGGAGCTGTTTTTT
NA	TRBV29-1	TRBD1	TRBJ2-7	CSAEGTVSYEQYF	TGCAGCGCAGAAGGGACAGTCTCCTACGAGCAGTACTTC
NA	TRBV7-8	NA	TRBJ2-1	CASSLDSSGQFF	TGTGCCAGCAGCTTAGACTCCTCGGGGCAGTTCTTC
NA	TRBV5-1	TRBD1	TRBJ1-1	CASSWGPTGGKTEAFF	TGCGCCAGCAGCTGGGGACCGACAGGGGGCAAGACTGAAGCTTTCTTT
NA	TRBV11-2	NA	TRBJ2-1	CASSLISTEQFF	TGTGCCAGCAGCTTAATTTCGACTGAGCAGTTCTTC
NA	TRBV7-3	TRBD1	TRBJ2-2	CASSSRDSANTGELFF	TGTGCCAGCAGCTCAAGGGACAGTGCGAACACCGGGGAGCTGTTTTTT
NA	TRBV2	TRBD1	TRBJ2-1	CASSDGLTGGSNRYNEQFF	TGTGCCAGCAGTGATGGACTGACAGGGGGTTCTAACCGTTACAATGAGCAGTTCTTC
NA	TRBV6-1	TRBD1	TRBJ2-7	CASSEMGTGDYEQYF	TGTGCCAGCAGTGAAATGGGGACAGGGGACTACGAGCAGTACTTC
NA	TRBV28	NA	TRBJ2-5	CASSLIGEGGQETQYF	TGTGCCAGCAGTTTAATCGGGGAGGGGGGACAAGAGACCCAGTACTTC
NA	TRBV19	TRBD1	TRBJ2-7	CASSIDGTESYEQYF	TGTGCCAGTAGTATAGATGGGACAGAGTCCTACGAGCAGTACTTC
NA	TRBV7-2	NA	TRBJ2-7	CASSLAQDYYEQYF	TGTGCCAGCAGCTTAGCGCAGGATTACTACGAGCAGTACTTC
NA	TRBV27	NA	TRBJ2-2	CASSLSGGGELFF	TGTGCCAGCAGTTTGTCCGGCGGTGGGGAGCTGTTTTTT
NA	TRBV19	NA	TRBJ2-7	CASSMAERGTIDEQYF	TGTGCCAGTAGTATGGCCGAGCGCGGGACCATCGACGAGCAGTACTTC
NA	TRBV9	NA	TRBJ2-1	CASSVGSGYEQFF	TGTGCCAGCAGCGTGGGCTCCGGCTATGAGCAGTTCTTC
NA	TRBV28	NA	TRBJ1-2	CASSYRGHNYGYTF	TGTGCCAGCAGTTATAGGGGACATAACTATGGCTACACCTTC
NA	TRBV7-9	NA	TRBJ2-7	CASSFPLGGARSSYEQYF	TGTGCCAGCAGCTTTCCCCTCGGGGGAGCGAGGTCCTCCTACGAGCAGTACTTC
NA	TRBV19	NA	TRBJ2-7	CASSMGTSAYEQYF	TGTGCCAGTAGTATGGGGACCTCGGCCTACGAGCAGTACTTC